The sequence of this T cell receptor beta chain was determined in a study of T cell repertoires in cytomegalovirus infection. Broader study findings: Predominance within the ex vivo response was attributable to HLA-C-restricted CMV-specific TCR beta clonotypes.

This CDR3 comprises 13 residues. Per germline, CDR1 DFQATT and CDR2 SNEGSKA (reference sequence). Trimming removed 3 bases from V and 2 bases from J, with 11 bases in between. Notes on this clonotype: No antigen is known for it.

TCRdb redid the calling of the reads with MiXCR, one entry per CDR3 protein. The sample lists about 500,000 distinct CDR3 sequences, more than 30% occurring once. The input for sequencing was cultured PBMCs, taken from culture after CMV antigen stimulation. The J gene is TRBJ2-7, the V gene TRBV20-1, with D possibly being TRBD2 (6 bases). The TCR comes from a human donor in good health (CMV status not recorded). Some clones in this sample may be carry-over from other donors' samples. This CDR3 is CSASLGLAYEQYV. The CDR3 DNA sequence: TGCAGTGCTAGCCTGGGACTCGCCTACGAGCAGTACGTC.